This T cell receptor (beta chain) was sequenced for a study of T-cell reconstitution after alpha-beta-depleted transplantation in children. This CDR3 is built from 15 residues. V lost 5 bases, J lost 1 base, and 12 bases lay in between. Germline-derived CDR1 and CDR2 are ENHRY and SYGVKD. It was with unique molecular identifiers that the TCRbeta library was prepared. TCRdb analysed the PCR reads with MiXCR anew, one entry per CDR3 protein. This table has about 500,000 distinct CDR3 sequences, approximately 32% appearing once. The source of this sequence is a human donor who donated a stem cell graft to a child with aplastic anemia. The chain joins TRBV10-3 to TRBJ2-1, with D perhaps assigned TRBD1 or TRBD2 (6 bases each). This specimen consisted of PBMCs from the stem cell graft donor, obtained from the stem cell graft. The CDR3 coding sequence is TGTGCCATCAGTCTTGAGGGGGGATCCTACAATGAGCAGTTCTTC. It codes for CAISLEGGSYNEQFF.